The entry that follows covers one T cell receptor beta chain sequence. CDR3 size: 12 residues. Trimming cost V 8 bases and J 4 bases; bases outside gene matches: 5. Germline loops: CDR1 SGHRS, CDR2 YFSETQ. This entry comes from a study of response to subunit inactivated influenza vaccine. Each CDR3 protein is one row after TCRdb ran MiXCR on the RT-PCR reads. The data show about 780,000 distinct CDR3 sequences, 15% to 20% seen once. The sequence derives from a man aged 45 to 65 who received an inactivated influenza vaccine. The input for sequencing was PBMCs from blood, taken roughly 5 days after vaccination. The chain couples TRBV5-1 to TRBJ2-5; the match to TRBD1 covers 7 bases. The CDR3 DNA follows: TGCGCCAGGGAAAGGGACAGAGAGACCCAGTACTTC. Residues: CARERDRETQYF.